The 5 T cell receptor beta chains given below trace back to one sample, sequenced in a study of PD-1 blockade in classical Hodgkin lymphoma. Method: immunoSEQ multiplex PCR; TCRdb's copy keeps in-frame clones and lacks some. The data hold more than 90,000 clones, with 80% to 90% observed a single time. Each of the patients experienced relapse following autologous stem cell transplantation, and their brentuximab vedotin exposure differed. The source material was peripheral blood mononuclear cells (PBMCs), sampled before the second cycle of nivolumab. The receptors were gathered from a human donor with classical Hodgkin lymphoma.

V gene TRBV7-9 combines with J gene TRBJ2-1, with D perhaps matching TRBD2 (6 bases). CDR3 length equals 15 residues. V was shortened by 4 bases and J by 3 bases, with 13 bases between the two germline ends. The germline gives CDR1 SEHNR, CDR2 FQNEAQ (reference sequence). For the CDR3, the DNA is TGTGCCAGCAGCTCCGGGACGGGGGTCTACAATGAGCAGTTCTTC. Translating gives CASSSGTGVYNEQFF.

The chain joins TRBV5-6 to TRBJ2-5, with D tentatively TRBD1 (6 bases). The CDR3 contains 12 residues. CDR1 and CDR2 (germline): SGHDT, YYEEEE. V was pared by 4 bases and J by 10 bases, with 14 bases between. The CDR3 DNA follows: TGTGCCAGCAGCCAACAGCAAGGGGGCCAGTACTTC. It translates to CASSQQQGGQYF.

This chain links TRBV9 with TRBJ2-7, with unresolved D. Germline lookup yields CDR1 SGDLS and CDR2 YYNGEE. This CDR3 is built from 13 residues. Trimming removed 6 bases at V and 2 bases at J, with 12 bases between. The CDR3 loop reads CASNGPDTYEQYF. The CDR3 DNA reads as TGTGCCAGCAATGGCCCTGACACCTACGAGCAGTACTTC.

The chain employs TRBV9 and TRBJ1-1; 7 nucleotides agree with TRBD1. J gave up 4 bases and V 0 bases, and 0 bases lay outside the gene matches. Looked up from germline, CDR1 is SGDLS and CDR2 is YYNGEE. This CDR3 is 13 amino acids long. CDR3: CASSVEGATEAFF. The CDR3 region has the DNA TGTGCCAGCAGCGTAGAGGGGGCCACTGAAGCTTTCTTT.

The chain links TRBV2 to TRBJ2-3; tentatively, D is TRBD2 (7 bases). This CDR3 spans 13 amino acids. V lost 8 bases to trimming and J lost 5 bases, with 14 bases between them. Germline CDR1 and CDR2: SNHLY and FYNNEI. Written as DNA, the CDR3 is TGTGCCAGCTGTCCCGGGGGGCGAGATACGCAGTATTTT. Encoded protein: CASCPGGRDTQYF.